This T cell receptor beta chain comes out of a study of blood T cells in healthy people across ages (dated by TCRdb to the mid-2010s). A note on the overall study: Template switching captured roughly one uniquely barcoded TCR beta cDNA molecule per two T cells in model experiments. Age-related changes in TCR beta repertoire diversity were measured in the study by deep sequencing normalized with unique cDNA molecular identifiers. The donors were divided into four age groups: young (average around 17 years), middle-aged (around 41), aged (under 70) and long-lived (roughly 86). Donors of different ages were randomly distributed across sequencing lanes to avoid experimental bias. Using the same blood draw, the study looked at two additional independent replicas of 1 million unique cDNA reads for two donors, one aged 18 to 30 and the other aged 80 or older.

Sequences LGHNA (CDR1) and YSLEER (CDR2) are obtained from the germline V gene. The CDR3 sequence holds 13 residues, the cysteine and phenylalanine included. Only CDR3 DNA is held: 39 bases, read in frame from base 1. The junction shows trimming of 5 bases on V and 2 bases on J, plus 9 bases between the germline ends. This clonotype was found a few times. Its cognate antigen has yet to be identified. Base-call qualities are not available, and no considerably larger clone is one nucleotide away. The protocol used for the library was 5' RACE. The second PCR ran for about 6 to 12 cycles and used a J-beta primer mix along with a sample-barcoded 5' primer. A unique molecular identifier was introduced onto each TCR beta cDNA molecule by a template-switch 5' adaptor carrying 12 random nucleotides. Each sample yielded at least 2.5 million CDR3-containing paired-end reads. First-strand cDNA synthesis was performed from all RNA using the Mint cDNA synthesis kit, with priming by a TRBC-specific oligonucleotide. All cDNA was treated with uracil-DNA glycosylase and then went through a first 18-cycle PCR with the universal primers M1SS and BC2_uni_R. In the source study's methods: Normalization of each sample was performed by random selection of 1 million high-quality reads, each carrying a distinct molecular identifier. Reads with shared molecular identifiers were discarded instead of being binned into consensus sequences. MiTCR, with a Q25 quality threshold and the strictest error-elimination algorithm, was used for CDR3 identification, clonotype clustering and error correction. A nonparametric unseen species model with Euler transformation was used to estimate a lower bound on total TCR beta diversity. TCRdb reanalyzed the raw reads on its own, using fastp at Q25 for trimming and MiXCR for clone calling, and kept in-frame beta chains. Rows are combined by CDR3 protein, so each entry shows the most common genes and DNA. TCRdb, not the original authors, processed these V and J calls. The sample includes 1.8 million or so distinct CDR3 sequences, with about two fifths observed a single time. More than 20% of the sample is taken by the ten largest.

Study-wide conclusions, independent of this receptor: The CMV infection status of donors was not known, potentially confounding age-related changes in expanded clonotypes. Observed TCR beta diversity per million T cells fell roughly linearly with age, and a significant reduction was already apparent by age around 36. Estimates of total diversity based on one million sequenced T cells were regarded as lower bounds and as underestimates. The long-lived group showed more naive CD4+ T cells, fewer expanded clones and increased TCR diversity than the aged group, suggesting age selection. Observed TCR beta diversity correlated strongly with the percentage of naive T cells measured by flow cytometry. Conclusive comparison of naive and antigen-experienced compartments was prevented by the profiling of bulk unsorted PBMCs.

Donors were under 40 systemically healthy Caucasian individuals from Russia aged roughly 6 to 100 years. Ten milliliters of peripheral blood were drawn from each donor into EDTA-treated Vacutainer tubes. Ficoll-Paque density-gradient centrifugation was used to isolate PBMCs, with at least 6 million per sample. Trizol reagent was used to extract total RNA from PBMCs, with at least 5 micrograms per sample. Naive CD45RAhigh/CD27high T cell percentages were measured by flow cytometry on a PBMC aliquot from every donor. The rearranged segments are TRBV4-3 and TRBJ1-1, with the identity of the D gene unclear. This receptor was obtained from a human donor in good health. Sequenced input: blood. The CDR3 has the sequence CASSEQINTEAFF. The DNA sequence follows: TGCGCCAGCAGCGAGCAGATAAACACTGAAGCTTTCTTT.